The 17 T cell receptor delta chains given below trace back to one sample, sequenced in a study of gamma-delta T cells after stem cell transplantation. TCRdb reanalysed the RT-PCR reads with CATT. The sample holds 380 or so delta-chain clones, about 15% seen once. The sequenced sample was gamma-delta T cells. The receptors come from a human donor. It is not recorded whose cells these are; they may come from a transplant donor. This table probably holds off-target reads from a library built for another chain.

CDR3 loop: CACDTVRYTDKLIF. The CDR3 DNA follows: TGTGCCTGTGACACTGTCCGGTACACCGATAAACTCATCTTT. This rearrangement joins TRDV2 to TRDJ1; D unresolved. The CDR3 contains 14 residues. In germline, CDR1 is GEAIGNYY, CDR2 EKD. Trimming left V 1 base short and J 0 bases short, with 8 bases between.

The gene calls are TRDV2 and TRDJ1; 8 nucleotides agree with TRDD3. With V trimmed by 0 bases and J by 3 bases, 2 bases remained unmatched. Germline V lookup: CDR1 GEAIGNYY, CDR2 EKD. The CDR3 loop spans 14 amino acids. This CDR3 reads CACDTLGDSDKLIF. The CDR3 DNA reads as TGTGCCTGTGACACCTTGGGGGATTCCGATAAACTCATCTTT.

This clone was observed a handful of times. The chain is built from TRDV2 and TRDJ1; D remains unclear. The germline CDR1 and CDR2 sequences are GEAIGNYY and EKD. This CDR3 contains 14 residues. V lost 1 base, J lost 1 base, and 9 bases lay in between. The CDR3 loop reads CACDTLESTDKLIF. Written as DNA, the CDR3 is TGTGCCTGTGACACACTTGAGAGCACCGATAAACTCATCTTT.

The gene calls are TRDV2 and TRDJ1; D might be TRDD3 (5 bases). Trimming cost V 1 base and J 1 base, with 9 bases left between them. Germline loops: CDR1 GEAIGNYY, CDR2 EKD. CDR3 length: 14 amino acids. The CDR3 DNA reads TGTGCCTGTGACACAGTAGGGGGCACCGATAAACTCATCTTT. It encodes CACDTVGGTDKLIF.

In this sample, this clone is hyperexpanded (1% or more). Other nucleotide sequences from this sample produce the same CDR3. The CDR3 DNA sequence: TGTGCCTGTGACACTTGGGGGATCGACAAACTCATCTTT. This gives the protein CACDTWGIDKLIF. The J gene is TRDJ1, the V gene TRDV2; 8 positions match TRDD3. Germline lookup yields CDR1 GEAIGNYY and CDR2 EKD. V gave up 1 base and J gave up 8 bases; unmatched junction bases: 5. The CDR3 runs to 13 residues.

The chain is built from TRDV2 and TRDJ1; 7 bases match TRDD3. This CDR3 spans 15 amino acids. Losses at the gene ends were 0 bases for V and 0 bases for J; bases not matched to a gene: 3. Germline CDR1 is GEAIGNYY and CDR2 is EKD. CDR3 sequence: CACDTVGGYTDKLIF. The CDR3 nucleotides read TGTGCCTGTGACACCGTGGGGGGATACACCGATAAACTCATCTTT.

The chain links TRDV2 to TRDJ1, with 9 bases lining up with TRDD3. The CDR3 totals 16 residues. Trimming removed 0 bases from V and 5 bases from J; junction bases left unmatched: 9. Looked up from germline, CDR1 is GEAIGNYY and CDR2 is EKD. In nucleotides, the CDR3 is TGTGCCTGTGACACCCTGGGGGATGGAATTAAGGATAAACTCATCTTT. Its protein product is CACDTLGDGIKDKLIF.

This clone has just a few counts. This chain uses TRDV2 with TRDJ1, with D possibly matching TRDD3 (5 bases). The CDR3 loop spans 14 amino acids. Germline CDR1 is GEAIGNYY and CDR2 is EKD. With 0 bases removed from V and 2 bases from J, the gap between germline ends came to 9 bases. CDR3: CACDTWGDTDKLIF. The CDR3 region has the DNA TGTGCCTGTGACACCTGGGGTGATACCGATAAACTCATCTTT.

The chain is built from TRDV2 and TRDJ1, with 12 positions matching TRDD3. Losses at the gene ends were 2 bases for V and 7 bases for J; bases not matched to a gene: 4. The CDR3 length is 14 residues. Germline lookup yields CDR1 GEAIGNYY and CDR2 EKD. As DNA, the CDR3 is TGTGCCTGTGACATCCTGGGGGATACGGGTAAACTCATCTTT. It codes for CACDILGDTGKLIF.

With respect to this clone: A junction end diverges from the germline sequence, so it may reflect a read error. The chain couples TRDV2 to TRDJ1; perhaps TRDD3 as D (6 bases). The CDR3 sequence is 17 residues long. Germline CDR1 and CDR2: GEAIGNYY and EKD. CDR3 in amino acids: CACATAFGGRYTDKLIF. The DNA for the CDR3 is TGTGCCTGTGCCACCGCTTTCGGGGGACGTTACACCGATAAACTCATCTTT.

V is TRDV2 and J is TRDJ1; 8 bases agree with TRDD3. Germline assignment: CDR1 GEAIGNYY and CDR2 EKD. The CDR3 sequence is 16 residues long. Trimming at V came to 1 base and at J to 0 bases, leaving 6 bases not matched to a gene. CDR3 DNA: TGTGCCTGTGACACGCTACAACTGGGGGACACCGATAAACTCATCTTT. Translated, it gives CACDTLQLGDTDKLIF.

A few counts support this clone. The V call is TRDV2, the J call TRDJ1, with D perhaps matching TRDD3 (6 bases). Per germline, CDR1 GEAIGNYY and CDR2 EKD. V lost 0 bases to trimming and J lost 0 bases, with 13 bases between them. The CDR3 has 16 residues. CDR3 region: CACDTLGIEYTDKLIF. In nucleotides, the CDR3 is TGTGCCTGTGACACCCTGGGGATCGAGTACACCGATAAACTCATCTTT.

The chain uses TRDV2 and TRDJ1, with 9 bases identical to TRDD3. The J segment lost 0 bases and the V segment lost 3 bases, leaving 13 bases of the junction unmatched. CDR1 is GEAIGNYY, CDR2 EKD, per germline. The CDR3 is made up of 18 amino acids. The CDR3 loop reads CACDSLLGEPKYTDKLIF. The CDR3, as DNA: TGTGCCTGTGACTCCTTACTGGGGGAACCAAAGTACACCGATAAACTCATCTTT.

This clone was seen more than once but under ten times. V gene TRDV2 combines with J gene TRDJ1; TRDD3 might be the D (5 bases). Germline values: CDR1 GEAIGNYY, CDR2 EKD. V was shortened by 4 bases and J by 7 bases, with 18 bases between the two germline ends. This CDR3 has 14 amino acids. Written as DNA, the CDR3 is TGTGCCTGTGAACCCTTAACTCCGGGGGTTAAACTCATCTTT. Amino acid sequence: CACEPLTPGVKLIF.

CDR3 nucleotides: TGTGCCTGTGACCCCGTACTGGGGGATACGCAGTACACCGATAAACTCATCTTT. This codes for CACDPVLGDTQYTDKLIF. This chain uses TRDV2 with TRDJ1, with 13 bases lining up with TRDD3. The CDR3 is 18 residues long. CDR1 and CDR2 from the germline V gene are GEAIGNYY and EKD. V gave up 3 bases and J gave up 0 bases; unmatched junction bases: 9.

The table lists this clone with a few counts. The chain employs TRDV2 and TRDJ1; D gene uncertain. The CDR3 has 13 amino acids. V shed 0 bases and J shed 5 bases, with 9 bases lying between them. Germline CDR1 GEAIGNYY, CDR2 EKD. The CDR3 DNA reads TGTGCCTGTGACACCGTGGGAGGTGATAAACTCATCTTT. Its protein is CACDTVGGDKLIF.

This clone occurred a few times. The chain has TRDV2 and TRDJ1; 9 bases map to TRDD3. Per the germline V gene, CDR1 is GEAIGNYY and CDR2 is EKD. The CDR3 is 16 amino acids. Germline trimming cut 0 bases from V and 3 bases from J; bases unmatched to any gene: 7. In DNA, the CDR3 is TGTGCCTGTGACACCGTAGGGGATACGCGCGCCGATAAACTCATCTTT. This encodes CACDTVGDTRADKLIF.